This TCR beta chain was recorded in a study of beta chain features in type 1 diabetes. Study-wide results and limits: Insertions were fewer and deletions more numerous at VDJ junctions in type 1 diabetes patients. Researchers report that Type 1 diabetes patients had moderately but significantly shorter TCRB CDR3s across all four CD4+ subsets.

This clone occurred a few times. Its antigen is undetermined. The study reverse transcribed the entire isolated RNA, so it sequenced expressed TCRB transcripts. Clones were read by immunoSEQ multiplex PCR, and TCRdb kept only the in-frame ones, dropping some. The top ten clones hold 0.035% to 0.045% of a sample with more than 550,000 clones, over 12% of them seen once. The CDR3 contains 13 residues. The germline V and J ends were trimmed by 3 bases and 2 bases, with 6 bases remaining between them. Per the germline V gene, CDR1 is MRHNA and CDR2 is SNTAGT. The sequence came from a man aged 18-30 years with type 1 diabetes. J is TRBJ2-3 and V is TRBV6-4; D gene ambiguous. Specimen: naive CD4+ T cells from blood. The CDR3 sequence: CASSESNTDTQYF. CDR3 sequence (DNA): TGTGCCAGCAGTGAGAGCAACACAGATACGCAGTATTTT.